The clone carrying this T cell receptor beta chain was counted at least ten times. CDR3 length: 15 residues. CDR1 and CDR2 (germline): SGHNT, YENEEA. Trimming took off 1 base at V and 1 base at J, with 7 bases between the two ends. TCRdb recomputed calls from the 5' RACE reads with MiXCR, one row per CDR3 protein. The repertoire holds over 95,000 distinct CDR3 sequences, 17% seen once, with roughly 6.1% in the top ten. The sample belongs to a study of T cells of healthy individuals. The origin of this receptor is a human donor in good health. J is TRBJ2-2 and V is TRBV11-3; tentative D call: TRBD2 (5 bases). CDR3 sequence reads: CASSLAGGNTGELFF. The DNA of the CDR3 is TGTGCCAGCAGCTTAGCCGGAGGGAACACCGGGGAGCTGTTTTTT.